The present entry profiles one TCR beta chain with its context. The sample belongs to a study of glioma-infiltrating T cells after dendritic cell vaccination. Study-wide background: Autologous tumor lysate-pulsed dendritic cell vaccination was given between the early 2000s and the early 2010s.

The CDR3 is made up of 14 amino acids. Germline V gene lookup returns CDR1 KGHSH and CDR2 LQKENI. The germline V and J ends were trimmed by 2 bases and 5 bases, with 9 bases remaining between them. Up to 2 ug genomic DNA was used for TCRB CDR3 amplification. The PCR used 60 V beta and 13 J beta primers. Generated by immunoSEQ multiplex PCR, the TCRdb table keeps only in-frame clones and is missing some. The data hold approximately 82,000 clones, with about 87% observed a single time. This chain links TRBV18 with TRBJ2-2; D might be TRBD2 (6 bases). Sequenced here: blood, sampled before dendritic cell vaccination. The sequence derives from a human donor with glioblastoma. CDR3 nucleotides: TGTGCCAGCTCACCATCCGGGAGTACCGGGGAGCTGTTTTTT. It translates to CASSPSGSTGELFF.